A selection of T cell receptor beta chains follows, all from one sample in a study of cytomegalovirus exposure and HLA in healthy donors. Clones were read by immunoSEQ multiplex PCR, and TCRdb kept only the in-frame ones, dropping some. The table records 65,000 to 70,000 clones, about 90% of them present only once. The sample comprised PBMCs. The source of these receptors is a man younger than 30 in good health and CMV-seronegative. CDR3s include the opening cysteine and the closing phenylalanine or tryptophan. A D gene is named only where the DNA matches it firmly. Expanded clones get a size class; other rows say once, few or many, or leave the size out.

abundance: -; j_gene: TRBJ1-1; v_gene: TRBV7-2; d_gene: -; CDR3nt: TGTGCCAGCAGCTCAGCGGGGAGGAACACTGAAGCTTTCTTT; CDR3aa: CASSSAGRNTEAFF
abundance: -; j_gene: TRBJ2-2; v_gene: TRBV9; d_gene: -; CDR3nt: TGTGCCAGCAGCGTCACCAGTCTTTCGGAGCTGTTTTTT; CDR3aa: CASSVTSLSELFF
abundance: -; j_gene: TRBJ2-7; v_gene: TRBV21-1; d_gene: -; CDR3nt: TGTGCCAGCATAGGGGACATCTCCTACGAGCAGTACTTC; CDR3aa: CASIGDISYEQYF
abundance: -; j_gene: TRBJ2-7; v_gene: TRBV10-3; d_gene: -; CDR3nt: TGTGCCATCGGGGCGAAGACCTACGAGCAGTACTTC; CDR3aa: CAIGAKTYEQYF
abundance: -; j_gene: TRBJ2-4; v_gene: TRBV28; d_gene: TRBD1; CDR3nt: TGTGCCAGCAGTTCACCGACAGGGATGGGCATTCAGTACTTC; CDR3aa: CASSSPTGMGIQYF
abundance: -; j_gene: TRBJ2-7; v_gene: TRBV7-9; d_gene: TRBD1; CDR3nt: TGTGCCAGCGGGGAGACAGGGACCTACGAGCAGTACTTC; CDR3aa: CASGETGTYEQYF
abundance: -; j_gene: TRBJ2-7; v_gene: TRBV10-3; d_gene: -; CDR3nt: TGTGCCATCAATAGTCCCGAGGACAGCCGCTACGAGCAGTACTTC; CDR3aa: CAINSPEDSRYEQYF
abundance: -; j_gene: TRBJ1-5; v_gene: TRBV27; d_gene: TRBD1; CDR3nt: TGTGCCAGCAGTAGGACAGGGGGCAATCAGCCCCAGCATTTT; CDR3aa: CASSRTGGNQPQHF
abundance: -; j_gene: TRBJ1-1; v_gene: TRBV6-5; d_gene: TRBD1; CDR3nt: TGTGCCAGCAGTTACGGGACAGGAGAATACACTGAAGCTTTCTTT; CDR3aa: CASSYGTGEYTEAFF
abundance: -; j_gene: TRBJ2-7; v_gene: TRBV13; d_gene: -; CDR3nt: TGTGCCAGCAGCTTCCTCCGTGACAGCTCCTACGAGCAGTACTTC; CDR3aa: CASSFLRDSSYEQYF
abundance: -; j_gene: TRBJ1-1; v_gene: TRBV7-3; d_gene: -; CDR3nt: TGTGCCAGCAGCTTACAGGGTGTGTCTGAAGCTTTCTTT; CDR3aa: CASSLQGVSEAFF
abundance: -; j_gene: TRBJ1-2; v_gene: TRBV4-2; d_gene: TRBD1; CDR3nt: TGTGCCAAGTCAGGGGGCTCCAGCTATGGCTACACCTTC; CDR3aa: CAKSGGSSYGYTF
abundance: -; j_gene: TRBJ2-5; v_gene: TRBV29-1; d_gene: TRBD2; CDR3nt: TGCAGCGCTGGGCGGGGGGGAGAGACCCAGTACTTC; CDR3aa: CSAGRGGETQYF
abundance: once; j_gene: TRBJ1-1; v_gene: TRBV5-8; d_gene: -; CDR3nt: TGTGCCAGCAGCTTGGATAGGAACACTGAAGCTTTCTTT; CDR3aa: CASSLDRNTEAFF
abundance: -; j_gene: TRBJ2-1; v_gene: TRBV6-5; d_gene: -; CDR3nt: TGTGCCAGCAGTTACCTGGGCGGGGTTGAGCAGTTCTTC; CDR3aa: CASSYLGGVEQFF
abundance: -; j_gene: TRBJ1-4; v_gene: TRBV19; d_gene: -; CDR3nt: TGTGCCAGTAGTATAGGGACAGTAACTAATGAAAAACTGTTTTTT; CDR3aa: CASSIGTVTNEKLFF
abundance: -; j_gene: TRBJ2-1; v_gene: TRBV7-3; d_gene: -; CDR3nt: TGTGCCAGCAGGGGGGACTTATCCTCCTACAATGAGCAGTTCTTC; CDR3aa: CASRGDLSSYNEQFF
abundance: once; j_gene: TRBJ2-4; v_gene: TRBV5-1; d_gene: TRBD1; CDR3nt: TGCGCCAGCAGCGCGGGTCCCGAGGGGGCGGGAAACATTCAGTACTTC; CDR3aa: CASSAGPEGAGNIQYF
abundance: -; j_gene: TRBJ1-2; v_gene: TRBV18; d_gene: -; CDR3nt: TGTGCCAGCTCTGATGTACTGACAGGCTATGGCTACACCTTC; CDR3aa: CASSDVLTGYGYTF
abundance: -; j_gene: TRBJ1-5; v_gene: TRBV27; d_gene: -; CDR3nt: TGTGCCAGCAGTTTATCGGTCCAGGGAGGGTCCCAGCATTTT; CDR3aa: CASSLSVQGGSQHF
abundance: -; j_gene: TRBJ1-4; v_gene: TRBV2; d_gene: TRBD1; CDR3nt: TGTGCCAGCGCACAGACAGGGGGTAACGAAAAACTGTTTTTT; CDR3aa: CASAQTGGNEKLFF
abundance: -; j_gene: TRBJ2-1; v_gene: TRBV6-4; d_gene: TRBD2; CDR3nt: TGTGCCAGCAGTGACTCCGGGACTAGACTAAGTGAGCAGTTCTTC; CDR3aa: CASSDSGTRLSEQFF
abundance: -; j_gene: TRBJ1-2; v_gene: TRBV5-4; d_gene: -; CDR3nt: TGTGCCAGCAGGGCGGGGTATGTCGATGGCTACACCTTC; CDR3aa: CASRAGYVDGYTF
abundance: -; j_gene: TRBJ2-2; v_gene: TRBV6-5; d_gene: TRBD1; CDR3nt: TGTGCCAGCAGTACGGACAGGGCCACCGGGGAGCTGTTTTTT; CDR3aa: CASSTDRATGELFF
abundance: -; j_gene: TRBJ2-7; v_gene: TRBV27; d_gene: TRBD1; CDR3nt: TGTGCCAGCAGCGGGACAGGGTGGGACGAGCAGTACTTC; CDR3aa: CASSGTGWDEQYF
abundance: -; j_gene: TRBJ2-2; v_gene: TRBV4-3; d_gene: -; CDR3nt: TGCGCCAGCAGCCAAGATTTAGAGACCGGGGAGCTGTTTTTT; CDR3aa: CASSQDLETGELFF
abundance: -; j_gene: TRBJ1-5; v_gene: TRBV7-9; d_gene: TRBD1; CDR3nt: TGTGCCAGCAGCACAGGGACAGGGGGAAGTCAGCCCCAGCATTTT; CDR3aa: CASSTGTGGSQPQHF
abundance: -; j_gene: TRBJ2-7; v_gene: TRBV28; d_gene: TRBD1; CDR3nt: TGTGCCAGCAGTTCGGGACAGGGTACCTCCTACGAGCAGTACTTC; CDR3aa: CASSSGQGTSYEQYF
abundance: -; j_gene: TRBJ2-1; v_gene: TRBV9; d_gene: -; CDR3nt: TGTGCCAGCAGCGAAGGCGGGGCATACAATGAGCAGTTCTTC; CDR3aa: CASSEGGAYNEQFF
abundance: -; j_gene: TRBJ2-1; v_gene: TRBV5-1; d_gene: TRBD2; CDR3nt: TGCGCCAGCAGCTCACTAGCGGGGTACAATGAGCAGTTCTTC; CDR3aa: CASSSLAGYNEQFF
abundance: -; j_gene: TRBJ1-1; v_gene: TRBV5-4; d_gene: TRBD1; CDR3nt: TGTGCCAGCAGCTTTGGGGGACAGGACGACACTGAAGCTTTCTTT; CDR3aa: CASSFGGQDDTEAFF
abundance: -; j_gene: TRBJ1-2; v_gene: TRBV7-9; d_gene: -; CDR3nt: TGTGCCAGCAGCTCGGACACGCCGAACTATGGCTACACCTTC; CDR3aa: CASSSDTPNYGYTF
abundance: -; j_gene: TRBJ1-1; v_gene: TRBV28; d_gene: -; CDR3nt: TGTGCCAGCGTTCGGAACACTGAAGCTTTCTTT; CDR3aa: CASVRNTEAFF
abundance: -; j_gene: TRBJ1-1; v_gene: TRBV6-6; d_gene: TRBD1; CDR3nt: TGTGCCAGCAGACCACCGGGACAGGTGAACACTGAAGCTTTCTTT; CDR3aa: CASRPPGQVNTEAFF
abundance: -; j_gene: TRBJ2-3; v_gene: TRBV27; d_gene: TRBD2; CDR3nt: TGTGCCAGCGGAACCCCCGGAGCGGGAGATACAGATACGCAGTATTTT; CDR3aa: CASGTPGAGDTDTQYF
abundance: once; j_gene: TRBJ1-3; v_gene: TRBV9; d_gene: -; CDR3nt: TGTGCCAGCAGCGCGTGGAGGGGGGGCGGAAACACCATATATTTT; CDR3aa: CASSAWRGGGNTIYF
abundance: -; j_gene: TRBJ1-1; v_gene: TRBV5-6; d_gene: -; CDR3nt: TGTGCCAGCAGCTTGGGACCCAAAAGGGGTACTGAAGCTTTCTTT; CDR3aa: CASSLGPKRGTEAFF
abundance: -; j_gene: TRBJ1-1; v_gene: TRBV18; d_gene: TRBD1; CDR3nt: TGTGCCAGCTCACCACAGGGGGCAAGAGCTTTCTTT; CDR3aa: CASSPQGARAFF
abundance: few; j_gene: TRBJ2-5; v_gene: TRBV7-6; d_gene: TRBD2; CDR3nt: TGTGCCACTTCTCGTGTAGCGGGAGGGCCTAGTGAGACCCAGTACTTC; CDR3aa: CATSRVAGGPSETQYF
abundance: -; j_gene: TRBJ2-7; v_gene: TRBV4-3; d_gene: TRBD2; CDR3nt: TGCGCCAGCAGCCAAGGCCGTTATGGTAGCGGGGTCTACGAGCAGTACTTC; CDR3aa: CASSQGRYGSGVYEQYF
abundance: few; j_gene: TRBJ1-4; v_gene: TRBV5-8; d_gene: -; CDR3nt: TGTGCCAGCAACCCGGACGGCGCGGGAAGGAAACTGTTTTTT; CDR3aa: CASNPDGAGRKLFF
abundance: -; j_gene: TRBJ1-1; v_gene: TRBV6-5; d_gene: -; CDR3nt: TGTGCCAGCAGTTACTCACGGACAATTAACACTGAAGCTTTCTTT; CDR3aa: CASSYSRTINTEAFF
abundance: few; j_gene: TRBJ1-2; v_gene: TRBV5-4; d_gene: -; CDR3nt: TGTGCCAGCAGCTTGCCAGGGGCCGACGGCTACACCTTC; CDR3aa: CASSLPGADGYTF
abundance: once; j_gene: TRBJ2-1; v_gene: TRBV15; d_gene: -; CDR3nt: TGTGCCACCAGCAGGGGGGCCTCCTACAATGAGCAGTTCTTC; CDR3aa: CATSRGASYNEQFF
abundance: -; j_gene: TRBJ2-2; v_gene: TRBV19; d_gene: TRBD2; CDR3nt: TGTGCCAGTAGCCATAACTCCCGCGGGAGGGCTGGGACCGGGGAGCTGTTTTTT; CDR3aa: CASSHNSRGRAGTGELFF
abundance: -; j_gene: TRBJ2-1; v_gene: TRBV28; d_gene: TRBD2; CDR3nt: TGTGCCAGCAGGGGATCGGGGGGCAATGAGCAGTTCTTC; CDR3aa: CASRGSGGNEQFF
abundance: -; j_gene: TRBJ1-3; v_gene: TRBV4-1; d_gene: -; CDR3nt: TGCGCCAGCAGCCAACCGAGCTTCTCTGGAAACACCATATATTTT; CDR3aa: CASSQPSFSGNTIYF
abundance: once; j_gene: TRBJ2-3; v_gene: TRBV9; d_gene: -; CDR3nt: TGTGCCACCGGTAATTCGGCAGATACGCAGTATTTT; CDR3aa: CATGNSADTQYF
abundance: -; j_gene: TRBJ2-3; v_gene: TRBV4-3; d_gene: -; CDR3nt: TGCGCCAGCAGCCAAGAGGTCGAGGGAGATACGCAGTATTTT; CDR3aa: CASSQEVEGDTQYF
abundance: -; j_gene: TRBJ1-5; v_gene: TRBV28; d_gene: -; CDR3nt: TGTGCCAGCAGTTTGCGGGGGGGTGGCAATCAGCCCCAGCATTTT; CDR3aa: CASSLRGGGNQPQHF
abundance: -; j_gene: TRBJ2-7; v_gene: TRBV2; d_gene: TRBD2; CDR3nt: TGTGCCAGCAGAGGTGGGACTAGCGGTTACTACGAGCAGTACTTC; CDR3aa: CASRGGTSGYYEQYF
abundance: -; j_gene: TRBJ2-7; v_gene: TRBV7-2; d_gene: TRBD2; CDR3nt: TGTGCCAGCAGCCTAGCGTGGGGGGGGAACGAGCAGTACTTC; CDR3aa: CASSLAWGGNEQYF
abundance: once; j_gene: TRBJ2-4; v_gene: TRBV30; d_gene: TRBD1; CDR3nt: TGTGCCTGCAGGACAGGGGGCGCGGTAAAAAACATTCAGTACTTC; CDR3aa: CACRTGGAVKNIQYF
abundance: -; j_gene: TRBJ2-5; v_gene: TRBV6-6; d_gene: TRBD2; CDR3nt: TGTGCCAGCAAACGGACTAGCGGATATCAAGAGACCCAGTACTTC; CDR3aa: CASKRTSGYQETQYF
abundance: -; j_gene: TRBJ2-5; v_gene: TRBV10-3; d_gene: TRBD1; CDR3nt: TGTGCCATCAGGGGCGGCGCGGACAGGGAGACCCAGTACTTC; CDR3aa: CAIRGGADRETQYF
abundance: -; j_gene: TRBJ1-1; v_gene: TRBV29-1; d_gene: -; CDR3nt: TGCAGCTCAAACGGAGGCGGGTTCGGAGCTTTCTTT; CDR3aa: CSSNGGGFGAFF
abundance: -; j_gene: TRBJ2-5; v_gene: TRBV4-3; d_gene: TRBD2; CDR3nt: TGCGCCAGCAGCCAAGATTATTCAACTAGCGGGAGTGAGACCCAGTACTTC; CDR3aa: CASSQDYSTSGSETQYF
abundance: -; j_gene: TRBJ1-5; v_gene: TRBV15; d_gene: -; CDR3nt: TGTGCCACCAGCCGGGAGGGGTGGAGCAATCAGCCCCAGCATTTT; CDR3aa: CATSREGWSNQPQHF
abundance: once; j_gene: TRBJ2-1; v_gene: TRBV7-8; d_gene: TRBD2; CDR3nt: TGTGCCAGCAGCCCCGATCTAGCGGGAGGTCCCGACTACAATGAGCAGTTCTTC; CDR3aa: CASSPDLAGGPDYNEQFF
abundance: -; j_gene: TRBJ1-5; v_gene: TRBV5-6; d_gene: -; CDR3nt: TGTGCCAGCAGCTCCGTAGATAGCAATCAGCCCCAGCATTTT; CDR3aa: CASSSVDSNQPQHF